These 3 T cell receptor beta chains originate from one sample sequenced in a study of shared clonotypes between healthy human individuals. TCRdb's copy holds only in-frame clones and misses some; the assay was immunoSEQ multiplex PCR. In the table there are approximately 460,000 clones, approximately 80% of which are singletons. Sequenced sample: PBMCs. The source is a woman between 40 and 55 years old in good health. Some clones in this sample may be carry-over from other donors' samples.

The chain recombines TRBV2 with TRBJ2-6; D ambiguous. Germline assignment: CDR1 SNHLY and CDR2 FYNNEI. V was cut by 3 bases and J by 0 bases, with 3 bases left in between. This CDR3 has 14 amino acids. In DNA, the CDR3 is TGTGCCAGCAGTGACGTCTCTGGGGCCAACGTCCTGACTTTC. Its protein is CASSDVSGANVLTF.

This chain uses TRBV5-1 with TRBJ1-1, with a possible D match to TRBD1 (5 bases). Trimming shortened V by 0 bases and J by 2 bases, and 11 bases separated the two germline ends. The germline V gene has CDR1 SGHRS and CDR2 YFSETQ. This CDR3 is 15 amino acids long. This chain's CDR3 is CASSLEGGVNTEAFF. The DNA of the CDR3 is TGCGCCAGCAGCTTGGAAGGAGGGGTAAACACTGAAGCTTTCTTT.

This clone was detected a few times. The V call is TRBV2, the J call TRBJ2-7; 11 bases agree with TRBD1. Germline V CDR1 and CDR2: SNHLY, FYNNEI. The CDR3 is 13 residues long. The V and J ends lost 8 bases and 6 bases, in that order; junction bases with no gene match: 6. The CDR3 protein is CASVLGTGGEQYF. CDR3 sequence (DNA): TGTGCCAGCGTTCTCGGGACAGGGGGCGAGCAGTACTTC.